The 32 T cell receptor beta chains presented below share a single source sample, sequenced in a study of T-cell memory formation after mild COVID-19. MiXCR, applied by TCRdb to the 5' RACE reads, yields one record per CDR3 protein. The profile shows about 260,000 distinct CDR3 sequences, 8.2% of them singletons. The sample consisted of PBMCs or a T cell subset sorted from them (not recorded which). The receptors here all came from a man between 18 and 35 years old who had mild COVID-19 (a few samples of this study predate the infection). Cell type and time point are not known.

The J gene is TRBJ1-2, the V gene TRBV7-2; D is unresolved. Trimming pared 5 bases from V and 10 bases from J, leaving 11 bases between. Germline V lookup: CDR1 SGHTA, CDR2 FQGNSA. The CDR3 is made up of 11 amino acids. CDR3 amino acids: CASSPTSDYTF. The CDR3 nucleotides read TGTGCCAGCAGCCCAACGTCAGACTACACCTTC.

This clonotype was seen a handful of times. The chain joins TRBV5-1 to TRBJ2-5; tentative D call: TRBD1 (5 bases). This CDR3 has 14 amino acids. Germline assignment: CDR1 SGHRS and CDR2 YFSETQ. Trimming took off 4 bases at V and 2 bases at J, with 12 bases between the two ends. CDR3 sequence: CASSETGVQETQYF. In nucleotides, the CDR3 is TGCGCCAGCAGCGAAACAGGAGTACAAGAGACCCAGTACTTC. Supplemented by reference TRBV5-1 and TRBJ2-5, the full variable domain reads KAGVTQTPRYLIKTRGQQVTLSCSPISGHRSVSWYQQTPGQGLQFLFEYFSETQRNKGNFPGRFSGRQFSNSRSEMNVSTLELGDSALYLCASSETGVQETQYFGPGTRLLVL.

This clonotype came up a few times. V usage is TRBV18 and J usage is TRBJ2-2; TRBD2 matches 13 bases. The V segment lost 3 bases and the J segment 5 bases; nucleotides outside the gene matches: 21. CDR1 KGHSH and CDR2 LQKENI come from the germline V gene. The CDR3 has 22 residues. In nucleotides, the CDR3 is TGTGCCAGCTCACCGAGGACTAGCGGGGGACTATACTCGGCTATGGTTACCGGGGAGCTGTTTTTT. Encoded protein: CASSPRTSGGLYSAMVTGELFF.

This chain connects TRBV30 to TRBJ1-1; D unclear. Germline-derived CDR1 and CDR2 are GTSNPN and SVGIG (reference sequence). Trimming stripped 2 bases from V and 1 base from J, with 5 bases between. CDR3 size: 12 residues. The CDR3 sequence: CAWSRSNTEAFF. The CDR3 region has the DNA TGTGCCTGGAGTAGGTCGAACACTGAAGCTTTCTTT. The full variable domain, completed using reference TRBV30 and TRBJ1-1, is SQTIHQWPATLVQPVGSPLSLECTVEGTSNPNLYWYRQAAGRGLQLLFYSVGIGQISSEVPQNLSASRPQDRQFILSSKKLLLSDSGFYLCAWSRSNTEAFFGQGTRLTVV.

This chain uses TRBV28 with TRBJ1-6; D may be TRBD1 (6 bases). CDR1 MDHEN and CDR2 SYDVKM come from the germline V gene. CDR3 length: 15 residues. The V and J ends lost 2 bases and 6 bases respectively, with 11 bases between them. The CDR3 protein is CASSLGQPFNSPLHF. The CDR3 DNA is TGTGCCAGCAGTTTAGGACAGCCGTTTAATTCACCCCTCCACTTT.

The sample holds many counts of this clonotype. CDR3 DNA sequence: TGTGCCAGCTCACCTCCCGGGATGCGCTCCTACAATGAGCAGTTCTTC. Translation gives CASSPPGMRSYNEQFF. This chain links TRBV18 with TRBJ2-1, with D possibly TRBD2 on 5 matching bases. The CDR3 is 16 amino acids. V lost 3 bases to trimming and J lost 0 bases, with 12 bases between them. CDR1 and CDR2 from the germline V gene are KGHSH and LQKENI. The full variable domain, completed using reference TRBV18 and TRBJ2-1, is NAGVMQNPRHLVRRRGQEARLRCSPMKGHSHVYWYRQLPEEGLKFMVYLQKENIIDESGMPKERFSAEFPKEGPSILRIQQVVRGDSAAYFCASSPPGMRSYNEQFFGPGTRLTVL.

This clonotype occurred many times. The chain couples TRBV7-2 to TRBJ2-3; 8 bases map to TRBD2. The CDR3 is 14 amino acids. The germline V gene encodes CDR1 SGHTA and CDR2 FQGNSA. V trimming: 5 bases; J trimming: 7 bases; junction bases outside the gene matches: 8. The CDR3 loop reads CASSPGGITNTQYF. Written as DNA, the CDR3 is TGTGCCAGCAGCCCGGGGGGGATCACCAATACGCAGTATTTT. Full variable domain (rest looked up from reference TRBV7-2 and TRBJ2-3): GAGVSQSPSNKVTEKGKDVELRCDPISGHTALYWYRQSLGQGLEFLIYFQGNSAPDKSGLPSDRFSAERTGGSVSTLTIQRTQQEDSAVYLCASSPGGITNTQYFGPGTRLTVL.

V and J are TRBV11-2 and TRBJ1-2; D is possibly TRBD1 (6 bases). Between the trimmed V and J ends, which lost 4 bases and 4 bases, there was a span of 25 bases. The CDR3 sequence is 18 residues long. CDR1 SGHAT and CDR2 FQNNGV come from the germline V gene. CDR3 nucleotide sequence: TGTGCCAGCAGCTCCCAAGGGCTCCGGGGGGCGCTCACCTATGGCTACACCTTC. Protein product: CASSSQGLRGALTYGYTF. The complete variable domain, with remaining parts taken from reference TRBV11-2 and TRBJ1-2, reads EAGVAQSPRYKIIEKRQSVAFWCNPISGHATLYWYQQILGQGPKLLIQFQNNGVVDDSQLPKDRFSAERLKGVDSTLKIQPAKLEDSAVYLCASSSQGLRGALTYGYTFGSGTRLTVV.

The rearrangement joins TRBV20-1 to TRBJ2-5; 9 bases align to TRBD2. V lost 3 bases and J lost 5; bases outside the gene matches: 10. The CDR3 consists of 15 residues. Germline CDR1 reads DFQATT; CDR2 reads SNEGSKA (reference sequence). Here the CDR3 reads CSARASGTWVETQYF. CDR3 DNA: TGCAGTGCTAGGGCTAGCGGGACCTGGGTGGAGACCCAGTACTTC.

This chain uses TRBV7-9 with TRBJ2-1; no reliable D call. The V end lost 5 bases, the J end lost 9 bases, and 14 bases lay between the germline ends. The CDR3 covers 13 residues. Germline CDR1 reads SEHNR; CDR2 reads FQNEAQ (reference sequence). CDR3: CASSPVGIGEQFF. CDR3 sequence (DNA): TGTGCCAGCAGCCCAGTGGGGATAGGTGAGCAGTTCTTC.

The chain is built from TRBV6-2 or TRBV6-3 and TRBJ2-6; D call uncertain. V was trimmed by 6 bases and J by 0 bases, leaving 9 bases between them. This CDR3 has 15 residues. From germline, CDR1 is MNHEY and CDR2 SVGEGT. CDR3 in DNA: TGTGCCAGCAGCCCACTTATCTCTGGGGCCAACGTCCTGACTTTC. Its protein is CASSPLISGANVLTF.

The rearrangement uses TRBV12-3 or TRBV12-4 and TRBJ1-3, with D possibly matching TRBD1 (5 bases). V was cut by 6 bases and J by 2 bases, with 11 bases left in between. This CDR3 comprises 14 residues. CDR3 loop: CASRGTSTGNTIYF. The CDR3 region has the DNA TGTGCCAGCAGGGGGACCTCTACTGGAAACACCATATATTTT.

This clonotype was detected many times. The chain is built from TRBV7-3 and TRBJ2-1; the match to TRBD2 covers 10 bases. Germline CDR1 and CDR2: SGHTA and FQGTGA. The CDR3 has 15 amino acids. Trimming took 5 bases from V and 5 from J; bases not matched to a gene: 6. CDR3 protein: CASSPTSGANNEQFF. The CDR3 DNA reads as TGTGCCAGCAGCCCCACTAGCGGGGCCAACAATGAGCAGTTCTTC.

This clonotype was counted ten times or more. The chain employs TRBV27 and TRBJ1-5; 7 bases agree with TRBD1. CDR1 is MNHEY and CDR2 is SMNVEV in the germline V gene (reference sequence). This CDR3 spans 15 amino acids. V lost 6 bases to trimming and J lost 0 bases; unmatched junction nucleotides: 5. The CDR3 nucleotides read TGTGCCAGCAGAGTGGGACAGATTAGCAATCAGCCCCAGCATTTT. Protein product: CASRVGQISNQPQHF.

This clonotype appeared many times. The genes are TRBV11-2 and TRBJ1-1; TRBD1 matches at 7 bases. The CDR3 sequence is 15 residues long. Germline loops: CDR1 SGHAT, CDR2 FQNNGV. After removal of 4 bases from V and 4 bases from J, the junction contained 9 bases not matched to a gene. CDR3 coding DNA: TGTGCCAGCAGCTCCCGGCCGGACAGGTCCACTGAAGCTTTCTTT. Translation gives CASSSRPDRSTEAFF. The entire variable domain, with the rest obtained from reference TRBV11-2 and TRBJ1-1, is as follows: EAGVAQSPRYKIIEKRQSVAFWCNPISGHATLYWYQQILGQGPKLLIQFQNNGVVDDSQLPKDRFSAERLKGVDSTLKIQPAKLEDSAVYLCASSSRPDRSTEAFFGQGTRLTVV.

The rearrangement joins TRBV28 to TRBJ1-1; no clear D gene. Germline V lookup: CDR1 MDHEN, CDR2 SYDVKM. Between the trimmed V and J ends, which lost 3 bases and 0 bases, there was a span of 14 bases. This CDR3 has 16 residues. The CDR3 DNA reads as TGTGCCAGCAGTTTTCGACGGAACACCATGAACACTGAAGCTTTCTTT. Residues: CASSFRRNTMNTEAFF. Looking up the rest from reference TRBV28 and TRBJ1-1 gives the full variable domain: DVKVTQSSRYLVKRTGEKVFLECVQDMDHENMFWYRQDPGLGLRLIYFSYDVKMKEKGDIPEGYSVSREKKERFSLILESASTNQTSMYLCASSFRRNTMNTEAFFGQGTRLTVV.

This clonotype was detected only a few times. The chain recombines TRBV5-5 with TRBJ1-2, with D unclear. The CDR3 is 14 amino acids. V gave up 0 bases and J gave up 8 bases, with 14 bases separating them. Looked up from germline, CDR1 is SGHKS and CDR2 is YYEKEE (reference sequence). This chain's CDR3 is CASSLEVRVGGYTF. In DNA, the CDR3 is TGTGCCAGCAGCTTGGAAGTCCGGGTCGGAGGCTACACCTTC.

The chain combines TRBV7-9 with TRBJ1-2, with D possibly matching TRBD1 (6 bases). V lost 3 bases, J lost 3 bases, and 14 bases lay in between. The CDR3 totals 15 residues. Germline V gives CDR1 SEHNR, CDR2 FQNEAQ (reference sequence). CDR3 protein: CASSFVLRTDYGYTF. The CDR3 DNA reads as TGTGCCAGCAGCTTCGTTCTAAGGACAGACTATGGCTACACCTTC.

The chain employs TRBV7-3 and TRBJ2-3; D is unclear. Germline values: CDR1 SGHTA, CDR2 FQGTGA. The CDR3 is 17 residues long. Between the trimmed V and J ends, which lost 5 bases and 0 bases, there was a span of 18 bases. CDR3 in DNA: TGTGCCAGCAGCCCCGGTCCTACTTCGAGTAGCACAGATACGCAGTATTTT. It translates to CASSPGPTSSSTDTQYF.

This clonotype was counted only a few times. The chain links TRBV30 to TRBJ2-6; D is ambiguous. Germline CDR1 and CDR2: GTSNPN and SVGIG (reference sequence). The V end was cut by 0 bases, the J end by 1 base, with 7 bases between. This CDR3 is 15 amino acids long. This CDR3 is CAWSVSLSGANVLTF. For the CDR3, the DNA is TGTGCCTGGAGTGTTAGTTTGTCTGGGGCCAACGTCCTGACTTTC.

V gene TRBV10-3 combines with J gene TRBJ2-3; 8 bases agree with TRBD1. V shed 4 bases and J 6 bases; nucleotides not matched to a gene: 6. Germline V gene sequence: CDR1 ENHRY, CDR2 SYGVKD. The CDR3 is 14 residues long. The CDR3 reads CAISGAGGSDTQYF. CDR3 bases: TGTGCCATCAGTGGGGCAGGGGGCTCGGATACGCAGTATTTT.

This clonotype came up a few times. The V call is TRBV5-4, the J call TRBJ1-1; no reliable D call. Germline V gene data show CDR1 as SGHNT and CDR2 as YYREEE (reference sequence). V lost 3 bases, J lost 1 base, and 7 bases lay in between. The CDR3 extends over 13 amino acids. CDR3 in amino acids: CASSSIENTEAFF. The CDR3 region has the DNA TGTGCCAGCAGCTCAATAGAGAACACTGAAGCTTTCTTT.

This clonotype was counted only a few times. The chain has TRBV7-9 and TRBJ2-1; TRBD2 is a possible D gene (5 bases). Trimming stripped 8 bases from V and 15 bases from J, with 17 bases between. The CDR3 length is 11 residues. Germline-derived CDR1 and CDR2 are SEHNR and FQNEAQ (reference sequence). The CDR3 DNA sequence: TGTGCCAGCCGAGACGGGGTTGGGTGGTTCTTC. It is translated as CASRDGVGWFF.

V is TRBV6-2 or TRBV6-3 and J is TRBJ2-2, with TRBD1 matching over 7 bases. J gave up 6 bases and V 6 bases, and 4 bases lay outside the gene matches. The germline CDR1 and CDR2 sequences are MNHEY and SVGEGT. The CDR3 extends over 13 amino acids. The CDR3 sequence is CASRPQGPGELFF. The CDR3 nucleotides are TGTGCCAGCAGACCACAGGGGCCCGGGGAGCTGTTTTTT.

This clonotype was recorded at least ten times. The chain carries TRBV10-3 and TRBJ2-5, with D perhaps TRBD2 (5 bases). The germline V gene encodes CDR1 ENHRY and CDR2 SYGVKD. V lost 6 bases and J lost 2, with 13 bases in between. The CDR3 totals 14 residues. CDR3 loop: CAISRLGEQETQYF. The CDR3 DNA is TGTGCCATCAGCCGTCTGGGAGAACAAGAGACCCAGTACTTC.

A few counts support this clonotype. A read error may explain this, as a much larger clone is one base away. CDR3 sequence: CASSLGGVEETQYF. CDR3 nucleotide sequence: TGCGCCAGCAGCTTGGGGGGGGTCGAAGAGACCCAGTACTTC. V usage is TRBV5-1 and J usage is TRBJ2-5, with D maybe TRBD2 (6 bases). The length of the CDR3 is 14 residues. Trimming took 0 bases from V and 3 from J, leaving 9 bases between them. Germline CDR1 reads SGHRS; CDR2 reads YFSETQ.

This clonotype was counted between two and nine times. The V gene is TRBV29-1, the J gene TRBJ1-2, with D perhaps TRBD1 (5 bases). V lost 7 bases to trimming and J lost 8 bases, with 23 bases between them. Germline V lookup: CDR1 SQVTM, CDR2 ANQGSEA. CDR3 length equals 14 residues. The CDR3 DNA sequence: TGCAGCGGTTCCCGAGGGACCTTCGATGGAGGCTACACCTTC. Protein: CSGSRGTFDGGYTF. The whole variable domain, filled in from reference TRBV29-1 and TRBJ1-2, reads SAVISQKPSRDICQRGTSLTIQCQVDSQVTMMFWYRQQPGQSLTLIATANQGSEATYESGFVIDKFPISRPNLTFSTLTVSNMSPEDSSIYLCSGSRGTFDGGYTFGSGTRLTVV.

The chain couples TRBV6-1 to TRBJ1-1, with D unclear. From germline, CDR1 is MNHNS and CDR2 SASEGT. Trimming removed 0 bases from V and 5 bases from J, with 10 bases in between. This CDR3 spans 14 amino acids. CDR3 nucleotide sequence: TGTGCCAGCAGTGAAGCGCTTCGGTTGACTGAAGCTTTCTTT. It encodes CASSEALRLTEAFF.

In this sample, this clonotype turned up many times. This chain joins TRBV5-1 and TRBJ2-3; 11 nucleotides line up with TRBD2. Trimming took 3 bases from V and 6 from J; bases not matched to a gene: 6. Germline lookup yields CDR1 SGHRS and CDR2 YFSETQ. This CDR3 is 15 amino acids long. DNA for the CDR3: TGCGCCAGCAGCTCTCATCCTAGCGGGGGGGATACGCAGTATTTT. This sequence encodes CASSSHPSGGDTQYF.

The V and J genes are TRBV7-8 and TRBJ1-1, with D perhaps TRBD1 (5 bases). Between the trimmed V and J ends, which lost 1 base and 0 bases, there was a span of 9 bases. The CDR3 is 15 amino acids. Germline V gene lookup returns CDR1 SGHVS and CDR2 FQNEAQ. CDR3 amino acids: CASSLVRGVNTEAFF. The CDR3 region has the DNA TGTGCCAGCAGCTTAGTGAGAGGGGTGAACACTGAAGCTTTCTTT.

This clonotype was detected a few times. This CDR3 is CASSPGGRTNEKLFF. CDR3 nucleotide sequence: TGTGCCAGCAGTCCGGGGGGCAGGACGAATGAAAAACTGTTTTTT. This rearrangement joins TRBV6-5 to TRBJ1-4, with D possibly being TRBD1 (6 bases). V was pared by 5 bases and J by 5 bases, with 15 bases between. Germline V gives CDR1 MNHEY, CDR2 SVGAGI. The CDR3 has 15 residues.

The V and J genes are TRBV4-1 and TRBJ1-6; D call uncertain. Per the germline V gene, CDR1 is MGHRA and CDR2 is YSYEKL. This CDR3 has 15 amino acids. V was pared by 3 bases and J by 9 bases, with 15 bases between. The CDR3 bases are TGCGCCAGCAGCCAGGAGGGAACGGCAAGTTCACCCCTCCACTTT. The encoded protein is CASSQEGTASSPLHF.